Following are 4 T cell receptor beta chains from one sample sequenced in a study of siplizumab effects on memory and regulatory T cells. Here immunoSEQ multiplex PCR was the method, and the copy in TCRdb shows in-frame clones only, minus some. The table has more than 95,000 clones, approximately 93% seen once. Specimen: Tregs sorted from blood. These receptors all stem from a human donor in good health.

For the CDR3, the DNA is TGTGCCAGCAGCCCGGGACAGAACTATGGCTACACCTTC. Translated, it gives CASSPGQNYGYTF. The gene calls are TRBV7-9 and TRBJ1-2; the match to TRBD1 covers 7 bases. V was pared by 5 bases and J by 2 bases, with 2 bases of the junction left unmatched. CDR3 size: 13 residues. CDR1 is SEHNR, CDR2 FQNEAQ, per germline (reference sequence). Complete variable domain (other parts from reference TRBV7-9 and TRBJ1-2): DTGVSQNPRHKITKRGQNVTFRCDPISEHNRLYWYRQTLGQGPEFLTYFQNEAQLEKSRLLSDRFSAERPKGSFSTLEIQRTEQGDSAMYLCASSPGQNYGYTFGSGTRLTVV.

The genes are TRBV18 and TRBJ2-7; D remains ambiguous. The CDR3 extends over 12 amino acids. Germline loops: CDR1 KGHSH, CDR2 LQKENI. Trimming cost V 6 bases and J 5 bases, with 11 bases left between them. CDR3 DNA: TGTGCCAGCTCGAGCCGGGCTAACGAGCAGTACTTC. Translating it yields CASSSRANEQYF.

The chain uses TRBV7-9 and TRBJ2-7, with no clear D. The V gene lost 4 bases and the J gene lost 0 bases, with 13 bases spanning the gap. The CDR3 consists of 15 residues. The germline gives CDR1 SEHNR, CDR2 FQNEAQ (reference sequence). In DNA, the CDR3 is TGTGCCAGCAGCTCGACCACATCCTACTCCTACGAGCAGTACTTC. Amino acids: CASSSTTSYSYEQYF.

The gene calls are TRBV9 and TRBJ2-3; 9 nucleotides align to TRBD1. The CDR3 runs 16 residues. Looked up from germline, CDR1 is SGDLS and CDR2 is YYNGEE. Losses at the gene ends were 0 bases for V and 4 bases for J; bases not matched to a gene: 6. CDR3 bases: TGTGCCAGCAGCGTAGAGGGGACAGGGAACCCAGATACGCAGTATTTT. It encodes CASSVEGTGNPDTQYF.